Shown below are 19 T cell receptor beta chains from a single sample sequenced in a study of cytomegalovirus exposure and HLA in healthy donors. Amplification used 60 Vbeta primers and 13 Jbeta primers. TCRdb keeps only in-frame clones here, not all; method: immunoSEQ multiplex PCR. The sample lists some 93,000 clones, 78% occurring once. The sample consisted of PBMCs. The receptors were sampled from a woman aged 40 to 49 in good health and CMV-seronegative.

V is TRBV15 and J is TRBJ1-2; no clear D. The CDR3 extends over 15 amino acids. V lost 0 bases and J 5 bases, leaving 13 bases between the germline ends. Germline CDR1 is LNHNV and CDR2 is YYDKDF (reference sequence). CDR3 DNA sequence: TGTGCCACCAGCAGAGATCTATCGGGAATATATGGCTACACCTTC. Translating gives CATSRDLSGIYGYTF. Drawing the rest from reference TRBV15 and TRBJ1-2, the complete variable domain is DAMVIQNPRYQVTQFGKPVTLSCSQTLNHNVMYWYQQKSSQAPKLLFHYYDKDFNNEADTPDNFQSRRPNTSFCFLDIRSPGLGDTAMYLCATSRDLSGIYGYTFGSGTRLTVV.

The chain is built from TRBV9 and TRBJ2-5, with no clear D. The ends were cut back, 0 bases at V and 4 bases at J, with 7 bases in the middle. Germline V gene sequence: CDR1 SGDLS, CDR2 YYNGEE. CDR3 length: 13 amino acids. The CDR3 loop reads CASSVDSRETQYF. Here the CDR3 DNA reads TGTGCCAGCAGCGTAGACTCCCGAGAGACCCAGTACTTC.

The J gene is TRBJ2-7, the V gene TRBV19, with TRBD2 matching 9 bases. The junction had 7 bases not matched to a gene; V was cut back by 6 bases and J by 4 bases. The CDR3 contains 14 residues. Per the germline V gene, CDR1 is LNHDA and CDR2 is SQIVND (reference sequence). For the CDR3, the DNA is TGTGCCAGTAGCGAGACTAGCGGTTTGTACGAGCAGTACTTC. Its translation is CASSETSGLYEQYF.

This rearrangement joins TRBV5-1 to TRBJ1-1; D is perhaps TRBD1 (6 bases). Per germline, CDR1 SGHRS and CDR2 YFSETQ. The CDR3 totals 13 residues. Trimming pared 3 bases from V and 1 base from J, leaving 7 bases between. This chain's CDR3 is CASSSGQNTEAFF. The CDR3 DNA follows: TGCGCCAGCAGCTCGGGACAGAACACTGAAGCTTTCTTT.

The gene calls are TRBV6-1 and TRBJ1-4; the D gene is possibly TRBD1 (6 bases). The CDR3 has 14 residues. The V gene's germline CDR1 is MNHNS and CDR2 SASEGT. The germline V and J ends were trimmed by 6 bases and 8 bases, with 16 bases remaining between them. The CDR3 spells CASSLGRGEEKLFF. Here the CDR3 DNA reads TGTGCCAGCAGCTTGGGCAGGGGAGAGGAAAAACTGTTTTTT.

J is TRBJ2-7 and V is TRBV6-1; TRBD2 matches at 8 bases. V dropped 10 bases and J dropped 4; count of bases not matched to a gene: 9. The CDR3 runs to 13 residues. The germline CDR1 and CDR2 sequences are MNHNS and SASEGT. CDR3 DNA sequence: TGTGCCATCCAGGCTAGCGGGCTTTACGAGCAGTACTTC. Its protein is CAIQASGLYEQYF.

This rearrangement joins TRBV28 to TRBJ2-7; TRBD1 is a possible D gene (5 bases). Trimming removed 4 bases at V and 3 bases at J, with 10 bases between. Germline-derived CDR1 and CDR2 are MDHEN and SYDVKM. This CDR3 comprises 13 residues. CDR3 DNA: TGTGCCAGCAGTTCCACAGGTTACTACGAGCAGTACTTC. Translation gives CASSSTGYYEQYF.

This chain connects TRBV6-6 to TRBJ1-1; 7 bases align to TRBD1. Germline V gives CDR1 MNHNY, CDR2 SVGAGI (reference sequence). The V and J ends lost 5 bases and 0 bases, in that order; junction bases with no gene match: 9. The CDR3 contains 16 residues. CDR3 bases: TGTGCCAGCAGTCCGGGACAGCCTACAATGAACACTGAAGCTTTCTTT. Translating gives CASSPGQPTMNTEAFF.

The J gene is TRBJ2-4, the V gene TRBV28; the D gene is possibly TRBD1 (6 bases). The length of the CDR3 is 15 residues. The ends were cut back, 3 bases at V and 6 bases at J, with 15 bases in the middle. Germline CDR1 and CDR2: MDHEN and SYDVKM. CDR3 sequence reads: CASSFVGQGRNIQYF. The CDR3, as DNA: TGTGCCAGCAGTTTCGTTGGCCAGGGGAGAAACATTCAGTACTTC.

The J gene is TRBJ1-5, the V gene TRBV19; D not certain. The CDR3 spans 13 residues. V gave up 2 bases and J gave up 4 bases, with 6 bases separating them. CDR1 and CDR2 (germline): LNHDA, SQIVND (reference sequence). The CDR3 DNA sequence: TGTGCCAGTAGTATACCAGGAAATCAGCCCCAGCATTTT. The encoded protein is CASSIPGNQPQHF.

CDR3 loop: CASSFGRERGYTF. The CDR3 DNA follows: TGTGCCAGCAGTTTTGGGCGGGAGAGGGGCTACACCTTC. This rearrangement joins TRBV27 to TRBJ1-2, with D uncertain. The V end was cut by 3 bases, the J end by 8 bases, with 13 bases between. The germline CDR1 and CDR2 sequences are MNHEY and SMNVEV (reference sequence). The CDR3 has 13 residues.

The chain has TRBV5-4 and TRBJ2-7; the match to TRBD2 covers 10 bases. V lost 4 bases to trimming and J lost 3 bases; unmatched junction nucleotides: 7. This CDR3 has 15 amino acids. The V gene's germline CDR1 is SGHNT and CDR2 YYREEE (reference sequence). The CDR3 sequence is CASSTTSGPVYEQYF. The CDR3 DNA is TGTGCCAGCAGCACGACTAGCGGGCCCGTCTACGAGCAGTACTTC.

This clone was picked up many times. The V and J genes are TRBV6-6 and TRBJ2-7; weak D call: TRBD1 (6 bases). The ends were cut back, 7 bases at V and 3 bases at J, with 16 bases in the middle. This CDR3 contains 14 residues. Germline values: CDR1 MNHNY, CDR2 SVGAGI (reference sequence). CDR3 coding DNA: TGTGCCAGCACTCCCGGGACACGGGACTACGAGCAGTACTTC. It is translated as CASTPGTRDYEQYF.

As to this clone: The junction and the germline gene differ at one end; a read error may be behind it. The V and J genes are TRBV5-6 and TRBJ1-5; unclear D gene. Germline V gene sequence: CDR1 SGHDT, CDR2 YYEEEE. The CDR3 loop spans 12 amino acids. The CDR3 nucleotides are TGTGCCAGCAACTTGGTACGGGGGCCCCAGCATTTT. Its translation: CASNLVRGPQHF.

The V and J genes are TRBV6-1 and TRBJ2-1; weak D call: TRBD2 (5 bases). CDR3 length: 13 residues. The V end was cut by 2 bases, the J end by 7 bases, with 9 bases between. Germline-derived CDR1 and CDR2 are MNHNS and SASEGT. CDR3 sequence reads: CASSERGENEQFF. In DNA, the CDR3 is TGTGCCAGCAGTGAACGGGGAGAGAATGAGCAGTTCTTC.

This clone appeared a few times. The chain has TRBV27 and TRBJ2-1; no definite D call. Germline CDR1 is MNHEY and CDR2 is SMNVEV (reference sequence). The germline V and J ends were trimmed by 10 bases and 2 bases, with 6 bases remaining between them. This CDR3 contains 11 residues. CDR3 residues: CAITAYNEQFF. The CDR3 bases are TGTGCCATCACGGCCTACAATGAGCAGTTCTTC.

The chain links TRBV9 to TRBJ1-1; weak D call: TRBD1 (6 bases). V was pared by 3 bases and J by 6 bases, with 15 bases between. From germline, CDR1 is SGDLS and CDR2 YYNGEE. The CDR3 spans 14 residues. The DNA of the CDR3 is TGTGCCAGCAGCGCAAGACAGGTCGGAGCTGAAGCTTTCTTT. This codes for CASSARQVGAEAFF.

The rearrangement uses TRBV30 and TRBJ1-5; D remains ambiguous. CDR3 length equals 12 residues. V was cut by 5 bases and J by 3 bases, with 8 bases left in between. Germline values: CDR1 GTSNPN, CDR2 SVGIG (reference sequence). CDR3 sequence (DNA): TGTGCCTGGTCCCCCTCCAATCAGCCCCAGCATTTT. Its translation: CAWSPSNQPQHF.

This chain links TRBV4-2 with TRBJ2-2, with 9 bases aligning to TRBD2. CDR1 and CDR2 (germline): LGHNA, YNFKEQ. CDR3 size: 16 residues. The J segment lost 8 bases and the V segment lost 2 bases, leaving 9 bases of the junction unmatched. The CDR3 is CASSQQTSGTRGELFF. In DNA form, the CDR3 reads TGTGCCAGCAGCCAACAGACTAGCGGCACTAGGGGGGAGCTGTTTTTT.